This TCR beta chain was sequenced in a study of T cells after yellow fever vaccination. General study findings and limits: Reappearance after the booster was observed for most primary-vaccination clones (about 96% CD4, over 70% CD8).

This clonotype was counted between two and nine times. The antigen is undetermined. V dropped 2 bases and J dropped 0 bases, with 14 bases sitting between them. Germline V gene lookup returns CDR1 MNHEY and CDR2 SVGEGT. This CDR3 is built from 17 residues. Via MiXCR, TCRdb re-called the 5' RACE reads, giving one row per CDR3 protein. Among some 500,000 distinct CDR3 sequences, about 13% were seen once, and the ten largest hold around an eighth. The source was PBMCs, collected on the day of the yellow fever booster vaccination. The receptor comes from a man in his thirties or forties who received the YFV17D yellow fever vaccine. The gene calls are TRBV6-2 or TRBV6-3 and TRBJ1-3; D is uncertain. CDR3 nucleotides: TGTGCCAGCAGTTACGATCGGGTGGCGGTCTCTGGAAACACCATATATTTT. Its protein is CASSYDRVAVSGNTIYF.